This T cell receptor (beta chain) was documented in a study of CD8 T cells in Susac syndrome. Study-wide background: At blood draw, Susac syndrome patients were therapy-naive, on corticosteroids, or on intravenous immunoglobulin alone. Study observations and caveats: The study's TCR sequencing and HLA analysis drew on a certain number of individuals. That number was acknowledged as relatively small.

The T cells that were sequenced for TCR beta were CD8+ and CD4+ cells from blood. Trimming took off 4 bases at V and 0 bases at J, with 16 bases between the two ends. The CDR3 totals 17 residues. Per the germline V gene, CDR1 is SGHRS and CDR2 is YFSETQ. The RNA input was 0.5 to 1 ug, and it was reverse transcribed with random hexamers. immunoSEQ multiplex PCR amplified TCR beta CDR3 across 54 Vbeta, 13 Jbeta. TCRdb reanalysed the immunoSEQ multiplex PCR reads using MiXCR and keeps one entry per CDR3 protein. The profile shows fewer than 200,000 distinct CDR3 sequences, roughly 91% of them singletons. This clonotype has a single count. The antigen remains undetermined.

Sequenced sample: CD4+ T cells from PBMCs. The TCR sequence derives from a human donor with Susac syndrome. This rearrangement joins TRBV5-1 to TRBJ2-2; D is unclear. The CDR3 DNA sequence: TGCGCCAGCAGCCCTAGGGCCCAGTTCGCGAACACCGGGGAGCTGTTTTTT. Its translation is CASSPRAQFANTGELFF.